This passage covers 10 T cell receptor beta chains from one sample sequenced in a study of T cell responses to AZD1222 COVID-19 vaccine. Sequenced by immunoSEQ multiplex PCR; TCRdb stores in-frame clones only, minus some. The sample holds about 120,000 clones; around 90% are singletons and the top ten take under 9%. The specimen was peripheral blood, collected on day 0 of AZD1222 vaccination. The source of these receptors is an adult in good health.

The chain carries TRBV7-9 and TRBJ2-5; 7 bases line up with TRBD1. CDR3 length: 14 residues. V gave up 5 bases and J gave up 5 bases; unmatched junction bases: 8. The germline V gene has CDR1 SEHNR and CDR2 FQNEAQ (reference sequence). The CDR3 nucleotides are TGTGCCAGCAGCGTGACAGGGCTTCGGGAGACCCAGTACTTC. It codes for CASSVTGLRETQYF.

The V gene is TRBV10-1, the J gene TRBJ2-7, with D perhaps matching TRBD1 or TRBD2 (5 bases each). V was trimmed by 6 bases and J by 2 bases, leaving 11 bases between them. The CDR3 has 13 amino acids. CDR1 WNHNN and CDR2 SYGVQD come from the germline V gene (reference sequence). CDR3 in amino acids: CASSPGTAYEQYF. In DNA, the CDR3 is TGCGCCAGCAGCCCCGGGACGGCCTACGAGCAGTACTTC.

The V and J genes are TRBV3-1 (or the pseudogene TRBV3-2) and TRBJ1-4, with D perhaps matching TRBD1 (6 bases). CDR1 and CDR2 from the germline V gene are LGHDT and YNNKEL (reference sequence). V lost 2 bases, J lost 10 bases, and 23 bases lay in between. This CDR3 comprises 17 residues. CDR3 DNA sequence: TGTGCCAGCAGCCAACGGAGGGGGGGGACAAAGGAGGGAAAACTGTTTTTT. Translation gives CASSQRRGGTKEGKLFF.

This sequence joins TRBV7-2 and TRBJ1-5, with 7 bases aligning to TRBD1. Germline CDR1 is SGHTA and CDR2 is FQGNSA. This CDR3 is 15 amino acids long. V trimming: 1 base; J trimming: 6 bases; junction bases outside the gene matches: 6. This CDR3 reads CASSLGYRGSQPQHF. The DNA of the CDR3 is TGTGCCAGCAGCTTAGGGTACAGGGGTAGTCAGCCCCAGCATTTT.

This chain joins TRBV7-9 and TRBJ2-2, with 10 positions matching TRBD1. V shed 5 bases and J 4 bases; nucleotides not matched to a gene: 7. From germline, CDR1 is SEHNR and CDR2 FQNEAQ (reference sequence). The CDR3 runs 16 residues. CDR3 sequence: CASSPGGQGSTGELFF. The CDR3 DNA sequence: TGTGCCAGCAGCCCAGGGGGACAGGGGTCCACCGGGGAGCTGTTTTTT.

The chain recombines TRBV10-3 with TRBJ1-5, with 8 bases that match TRBD1. The CDR3 runs 13 residues. J lost 4 bases, V lost 6 bases, and 2 bases had no gene match. Looked up from germline, CDR1 is ENHRY and CDR2 is SYGVKD. CDR3 in amino acids: CAIRDRANQPQHF. The CDR3 coding sequence is TGTGCCATCAGGGACAGGGCTAATCAGCCCCAGCATTTT.

This chain uses TRBV27 with TRBJ1-5, with D possibly being TRBD1 (6 bases). The CDR3 loop spans 13 amino acids. Per germline, CDR1 MNHEY and CDR2 SMNVEV (reference sequence). V dropped 7 bases and J dropped 6 bases, with 13 bases sitting between them. The CDR3 nucleotides are TGTGCCAGCACTTCGACAGGCGGTCAGCCCCAGCATTTT. Translated: CASTSTGGQPQHF.

V gene TRBV18 combines with J gene TRBJ2-1; 9 nucleotides align to TRBD1. Germline CDR1 reads KGHSH; CDR2 reads LQKENI. This CDR3 spans 15 amino acids. Trimming took 9 bases from V and 4 from J; bases not matched to a gene: 10. In DNA, the CDR3 is TGTGCCAGTTTGGATAGGGACAGGGAATACAATGAGCAGTTCTTC. This encodes CASLDRDREYNEQFF.

This clone has only one observation. The chain has TRBV7-3 and TRBJ2-2; no definite D call. Germline lookup yields CDR1 SGHTA and CDR2 FQGTGA. The ends were cut back, 0 bases at V and 4 bases at J, with 12 bases in the middle. This CDR3 comprises 16 residues. The CDR3 DNA sequence: TGTGCCAGCAGCTTAACCTACTCCTCAAGCACCGGGGAGCTGTTTTTT. Translated: CASSLTYSSSTGELFF.

This sequence joins TRBV19 and TRBJ2-5, with 8 bases that match TRBD2. V was pared by 7 bases and J by 5 bases, with 3 bases of the junction left unmatched. The CDR3 length is 12 residues. The germline CDR1 and CDR2 sequences are LNHDA and SQIVND (reference sequence). The CDR3 nucleotides are TGTGCCAGTACGGCGGGAGGTGAGACCCAGTACTTC. Protein product: CASTAGGETQYF.